Listed here are 26 T cell receptor beta chains from one sample, sequenced in a study of T cell changes during pregnancy in multiple sclerosis. Method: immunoSEQ multiplex PCR; TCRdb's copy keeps in-frame clones and lacks some. Counted here are roughly 23,000 clones, more than 80% occurring once; the ten biggest clones make up roughly 0.61%. Sequenced material: CD4+ T cells from peripheral blood mononuclear cells, taken in the third trimester of pregnancy. The receptors derive from a female donor in good health, enrolled as a control in a pregnancy study.

The chain uses TRBV28 and TRBJ2-7; TRBD2 aligns across 12 bases. Trimming took 5 bases from V and 4 from J; bases not matched to a gene: 6. Germline CDR1 is MDHEN and CDR2 is SYDVKM. This CDR3 contains 15 residues. CDR3 in DNA: TGTGCCAGCAGTCCAAGACTAGCGGGAGTTTACGAGCAGTACTTC. Translated, it gives CASSPRLAGVYEQYF.

Details on this clone: Since a much larger clone is just one base distant, this may be a read error. This chain connects TRBV7-2 to TRBJ1-1; 10 positions agree with TRBD1. V shed 5 bases and J 5 bases; nucleotides not matched to a gene: 2. The CDR3 spans 13 residues. The germline V gene has CDR1 SGHTA and CDR2 FQGNSA. The CDR3 region is CASSRTGGTEAFF. The CDR3 nucleotides read TGTGCCAGCAGCCGGACAGGGGGGACTGAAGCTTTCTTT.

The chain carries TRBV19 and TRBJ2-5, with a weak D call TRBD1 (6 bases). CDR1 and CDR2 from the germline V gene are LNHDA and SQIVND (reference sequence). V was trimmed by 6 bases and J by 5 bases, leaving 16 bases between them. This CDR3 spans 14 amino acids. CDR3 protein: CASSPTGLGETQYF. The CDR3 coding sequence is TGTGCCAGTAGCCCCACAGGGTTGGGGGAGACCCAGTACTTC.

This clone was seen a handful of times. V usage is TRBV6-4 and J usage is TRBJ2-2, with D tentatively TRBD1 (6 bases). The CDR3 extends over 13 amino acids. Germline assignment: CDR1 MRHNA and CDR2 SNTAGT. V was clipped by 5 bases and J by 7 bases, with 11 bases between them. The DNA for the CDR3 is TGTGCCAGCAGTCCGGAGGACAGCGGGGAGCTGTTTTTT. Residues: CASSPEDSGELFF.

The chain employs TRBV7-9 and TRBJ2-7; D possibly corresponds to TRBD2 (6 bases). With 1 base removed from V and 2 bases from J, the gap between germline ends came to 18 bases. The CDR3 extends over 17 amino acids. The V gene's germline CDR1 is SEHNR and CDR2 FQNEAQ (reference sequence). CDR3 DNA sequence: TGTGCCAGCAGCTTAGAAGCGAGTAGCGGTATTCCCTACGAGCAGTACTTC. Its translation: CASSLEASSGIPYEQYF.

This clone has only one observation. This sequence joins TRBV5-5 and TRBJ2-5, with 10 nucleotides matching TRBD2. The germline V gene encodes CDR1 SGHKS and CDR2 YYEKEE (reference sequence). Trimming at V came to 2 bases and at J to 4 bases, leaving 2 bases not matched to a gene. CDR3 length: 14 residues. The CDR3 loop reads CASSLLAGGETQYF. CDR3 coding DNA: TGTGCCAGCAGCTTATTAGCGGGGGGAGAGACCCAGTACTTC.

This chain links TRBV15 with TRBJ1-4; TRBD1 matches 9 bases. CDR1 and CDR2 (germline): LNHNV, YYDKDF (reference sequence). This CDR3 has 14 amino acids. V shed 2 bases and J 8 bases; nucleotides not matched to a gene: 3. CDR3 loop: CATSRPGTGEKLFF. In DNA, the CDR3 is TGTGCCACCAGCAGACCCGGGACAGGGGAAAAACTGTTTTTT.

This chain links TRBV6-5 with TRBJ1-1; the match to TRBD1 covers 7 bases. V shed 5 bases, J shed 2 bases, and the junction held 2 bases outside the gene matches. The germline CDR1 and CDR2 sequences are MNHEY and SVGAGI. The CDR3 totals 13 residues. In nucleotides, the CDR3 is TGTGCCAGCAGTAGGGACAGAAACACTGAAGCTTTCTTT. Protein: CASSRDRNTEAFF.

V usage is TRBV2 and J usage is TRBJ2-5; TRBD2 matches at 7 bases. The CDR3 loop spans 14 amino acids. V was pared by 8 bases and J by 0 bases, with 6 bases of the junction left unmatched. The germline gives CDR1 SNHLY, CDR2 FYNNEI. The CDR3 DNA sequence: TGTGCCAGCGCTAGCGGTCGGTACCAAGAGACCCAGTACTTC. Its translation: CASASGRYQETQYF.

The rearrangement links TRBV19 to TRBJ2-7; the match to TRBD1 covers 7 bases. CDR1 is LNHDA, CDR2 SQIVND, per germline (reference sequence). The CDR3 extends over 13 amino acids. Trimming cost V 4 bases and J 6 bases; bases outside gene matches: 6. CDR3 protein: CASSNRGQSEQYF. DNA of the CDR3: TGTGCCAGTAGTAACAGGGGCCAGAGCGAGCAGTACTTC.

The chain couples TRBV7-8 to TRBJ2-1, with 10 bases identical to TRBD2. The CDR3 runs 15 residues. The germline V gene has CDR1 SGHVS and CDR2 FQNEAQ. Germline trimming cut 5 bases from V and 5 bases from J; bases unmatched to any gene: 6. The CDR3 coding sequence is TGTGCCAGCAGCCCCGGGACTAGCGTTGACAATGAGCAGTTCTTC. Residues: CASSPGTSVDNEQFF.

This clone was observed once. The chain has TRBV7-8 and TRBJ2-7; 8 bases fit TRBD1. CDR1 and CDR2 (germline): SGHVS, FQNEAQ. J lost 4 bases, V lost 1 base, and 6 bases had no gene match. This CDR3 is 15 amino acids long. CDR3 DNA: TGTGCCAGCAGCTTAGAGCAGGGGGCAAGGTACGAGCAGTACTTC. It yields the protein CASSLEQGARYEQYF.

This sequence joins TRBV7-8 and TRBJ2-3, with 9 bases fitting TRBD2. The CDR3 extends over 19 amino acids. Germline CDR1 and CDR2: SGHVS and FQNEAQ. Unmatched junction bases numbered 12, after V lost 2 bases and J lost 0 bases. CDR3: CASSLRAGGSSKSTDTQYF. In DNA form, the CDR3 reads TGTGCCAGCAGCTTAAGAGCGGGAGGATCCTCCAAAAGCACAGATACGCAGTATTTT.

This rearrangement joins TRBV19 to TRBJ2-3; perhaps TRBD2 as D (6 bases). Germline-derived CDR1 and CDR2 are LNHDA and SQIVND (reference sequence). The CDR3 has 16 amino acids. The V end lost 1 base, the J end lost 2 bases, and 13 bases lay between the germline ends. DNA of the CDR3: TGTGCCAGTAGTATAGTAGGCGGGGCACTCACAGATACGCAGTATTTT. Protein: CASSIVGGALTDTQYF.

The V call is TRBV11-3, the J call TRBJ2-2; 8 bases match TRBD1. The J segment lost 4 bases and the V segment lost 2 bases, leaving 6 bases of the junction unmatched. The CDR3 runs 16 residues. Germline CDR1 and CDR2: SGHNT and YENEEA. CDR3 loop: CASSLRTGPTTGELFF. In nucleotides, the CDR3 is TGTGCCAGCAGCTTAAGGACAGGGCCCACCACCGGGGAGCTGTTTTTT.

The J gene is TRBJ2-6, the V gene TRBV11-2, with TRBD1 identical over 9 bases. The junction had 9 bases not matched to a gene; V was cut back by 6 bases and J by 0 bases. Germline V gives CDR1 SGHAT, CDR2 FQNNGV. CDR3 size: 18 residues. The CDR3 bases are TGTGCCAGCAGACGCCTGGGACAGGGCCACTCTGGGGCCAACGTCCTGACTTTC. Translated, it gives CASRRLGQGHSGANVLTF.

This sequence joins TRBV28 and TRBJ2-3, with 14 bases matching TRBD2. CDR1 and CDR2 from the germline V gene are MDHEN and SYDVKM. V trimming: 5 bases; J trimming: 0 bases; junction bases outside the gene matches: 19. The CDR3 is 22 amino acids. CDR3 in amino acids: CASSPFARTSGRSRPSTDTQYF. The CDR3 DNA follows: TGTGCCAGCAGTCCTTTCGCCCGGACTAGCGGGAGGTCACGGCCTAGCACAGATACGCAGTATTTT.

The rearrangement joins TRBV30 to TRBJ1-2, with 8 bases identical to TRBD1. Germline V gives CDR1 GTSNPN, CDR2 SVGIG (reference sequence). The CDR3 extends over 15 amino acids. Losses at the gene ends were 8 bases for V and 4 bases for J; bases not matched to a gene: 15. CDR3 protein: CAGGGQGAKVYGYTF. The CDR3 DNA reads TGTGCCGGAGGGGGGCAGGGGGCGAAGGTCTATGGCTACACCTTC.

The gene calls are TRBV28 and TRBJ1-5, with D hard to call. The CDR3 has 16 residues. CDR1 is MDHEN and CDR2 is SYDVKM in the germline V gene. The V end lost 2 bases, the J end lost 0 bases, and 11 bases lay between the germline ends. CDR3 protein: CASSLPRGYSNQPQHF. The CDR3 nucleotides read TGTGCCAGCAGTTTACCCAGAGGATATAGCAATCAGCCCCAGCATTTT.

CDR3 coding DNA: TGTGCCAGCAGTGAAGAATACAGCTACACCGGGGAGCTGTTTTTT. Protein product: CASSEEYSYTGELFF. The chain joins TRBV2 to TRBJ2-2; no reliable D call. Trimming stripped 1 base from V and 3 bases from J, with 9 bases between. The V gene's germline CDR1 is SNHLY and CDR2 FYNNEI. The CDR3 loop spans 15 amino acids.

In its sample, this clone was seen once. J is TRBJ2-7 and V is TRBV2; 8 bases line up with TRBD1. The CDR3 spans 16 residues. CDR1 is SNHLY, CDR2 FYNNEI, per germline. V lost 5 bases to trimming and J lost 0 bases; unmatched junction nucleotides: 9. Here the CDR3 DNA reads TGTGCCAGCAGTAACCCGGGACAGGCCCGCTCCTACGAGCAGTACTTC. Translated: CASSNPGQARSYEQYF. Looking up the rest from reference TRBV2 and TRBJ2-7 gives the full variable domain: EPEVTQTPSHQVTQMGQEVILRCVPISNHLYFYWYRQILGQKVEFLVSFYNNEISEKSEIFDDQFSVERPDGSNFTLKIRSTKLEDSAMYFCASSNPGQARSYEQYFGPGTRLTVT.

V is TRBV5-6 and J is TRBJ1-4, with 10 bases identical to TRBD1. This CDR3 has 18 amino acids. CDR1 SGHDT and CDR2 YYEEEE come from the germline V gene. The J segment lost 3 bases and the V segment lost 2 bases, leaving 10 bases of the junction unmatched. The CDR3 region is CASSFNRDRGRSNEKLFF. The CDR3 DNA sequence: TGTGCCAGCAGCTTTAATAGGGACAGGGGACGGTCTAATGAAAAACTGTTTTTT.

The chain links TRBV10-3 to TRBJ2-5; TRBD2 matches 10 bases. From germline, CDR1 is ENHRY and CDR2 SYGVKD. With 7 bases clipped from V and 5 bases from J, the junction kept 13 bases outside the gene matches. The CDR3 consists of 16 residues. CDR3 residues: CAIKTEREGLRETQYF. CDR3 DNA: TGTGCCATCAAAACCGAGCGGGAGGGCCTTCGGGAGACCCAGTACTTC.

V usage is TRBV6-5 and J usage is TRBJ2-5; 7 nucleotides line up with TRBD2. J was trimmed by 3 bases and V by 6 bases; bases with no gene match: 4. The germline V gene has CDR1 MNHEY and CDR2 SVGAGI. The CDR3 loop spans 13 amino acids. CDR3 DNA: TGTGCCAGCAGGAACGGGGGGAAAGAGACCCAGTACTTC. Translating gives CASRNGGKETQYF.

The rearrangement links TRBV29-1 to TRBJ1-1; possibly TRBD1 for D (5 bases). V was cut by 7 bases and J by 5 bases, with 17 bases left in between. Looked up from germline, CDR1 is SQVTM and CDR2 is ANQGSEA. This CDR3 contains 13 residues. CDR3 in DNA: TGCAGCGCCTCACCCGGAGGGGAAACTGAAGCTTTCTTT. It yields the protein CSASPGGETEAFF.

The chain recombines TRBV7-9 with TRBJ2-5, with D unresolved. From germline, CDR1 is SEHNR and CDR2 FQNEAQ (reference sequence). The germline V and J ends were trimmed by 1 base and 7 bases, with 7 bases remaining between them. The CDR3 extends over 12 amino acids. CDR3 sequence (DNA): TGTGCCAGCAGCTTAGTCGGCGGGACCCAGTACTTC. Its translation: CASSLVGGTQYF. Together with reference TRBV7-9 and TRBJ2-5, the CDR3 gives the full variable domain: DTGVSQNPRHKITKRGQNVTFRCDPISEHNRLYWYRQTLGQGPEFLTYFQNEAQLEKSRLLSDRFSAERPKGSFSTLEIQRTEQGDSAMYLCASSLVGGTQYFGPGTRLLVL.